Each of the 20 T cell receptor beta chains below was sequenced from the same sample in a study of PD-L1 blockade in urothelial cancer. Sequencing was performed with immunoSEQ multiplex PCR; in TCRdb, only in-frame clones are kept and a portion is missing. The repertoire holds 70,000 or so clones, with 84% as singletons. The sample consisted of PBMCs, taken around atezolizumab (anti-PD-L1) treatment. Receptor source: a man in his sixties or seventies with urothelial cancer.

The chain recombines TRBV7-9 with TRBJ2-7; 7 positions match TRBD2. The CDR3 totals 13 residues. Germline CDR1 is SEHNR and CDR2 is FQNEAQ (reference sequence). Trimming removed 0 bases from V and 5 bases from J; junction bases left unmatched: 1. The DNA of the CDR3 is TGTGCCAGCAGCTTAGCGGGAGGGCACGAGCAGTACTTC. It is translated as CASSLAGGHEQYF.

The chain combines TRBV7-2 with TRBJ2-5; D perhaps matches TRBD1 (5 bases). From germline, CDR1 is SGHTA and CDR2 FQGNSA. The CDR3 length is 16 residues. V lost 7 bases to trimming and J lost 1 base, with 19 bases between them. CDR3 loop: CASIEDTDVLQETQYF. DNA for the CDR3: TGTGCCAGCATCGAGGACACCGACGTTCTCCAAGAGACCCAGTACTTC.

The gene calls are TRBV7-8 and TRBJ1-1; D gene ambiguous. V dropped 5 bases and J dropped 0 bases, with 7 bases sitting between them. From germline, CDR1 is SGHVS and CDR2 FQNEAQ. The CDR3 runs 13 residues. The CDR3 protein is CASSPKLNTEAFF. The CDR3 DNA reads as TGTGCCAGCAGCCCCAAATTGAACACTGAAGCTTTCTTT.

The chain couples TRBV10-3 to TRBJ2-5, with 8 bases identical to TRBD2. The CDR3 has 13 residues. The V segment lost 6 bases and the J segment 2 bases; nucleotides outside the gene matches: 2. Germline lookup yields CDR1 ENHRY and CDR2 SYGVKD. DNA of the CDR3: TGTGCCATCAGACTAGCGGTTCAAGAGACCCAGTACTTC. It translates to CAIRLAVQETQYF.

This chain links TRBV28 with TRBJ2-1; D may be TRBD2 (5 bases). V lost 1 base and J 8 bases, leaving 15 bases between the germline ends. The CDR3 has 15 amino acids. CDR1 MDHEN and CDR2 SYDVKM come from the germline V gene. The CDR3 DNA is TGTGCCAGCAGTTTATTTGGTCTGTCGGGGTATGAGCAGTTCTTC. The encoded protein is CASSLFGLSGYEQFF.

This clone was detected only once. The chain employs TRBV5-5 and TRBJ2-3; tentative D call: TRBD1 (7 bases). Between the trimmed V and J ends, which lost 6 bases and 2 bases, there was a span of 16 bases. Germline V gene data show CDR1 as SGHKS and CDR2 as YYEKEE (reference sequence). The CDR3 loop spans 15 amino acids. The chain's CDR3 is CASTRGAGNTDTQYF. CDR3 sequence (DNA): TGTGCCAGCACCAGGGGGGCAGGGAACACAGATACGCAGTATTTT.

J is TRBJ2-2 and V is TRBV2; D is unclear. The V end was cut by 4 bases, the J end by 2 bases, with 8 bases between. The CDR3 covers 14 residues. Germline CDR1 reads SNHLY; CDR2 reads FYNNEI. CDR3: CASSVTHNTGELFF. CDR3 nucleotide sequence: TGTGCCAGCAGTGTAACTCATAACACCGGGGAGCTGTTTTTT.

The chain employs TRBV18 and TRBJ1-2, with D hard to call. Germline V gene data show CDR1 as KGHSH and CDR2 as LQKENI. The CDR3 sequence is 13 residues long. V was cut by 6 bases and J by 4 bases, with 12 bases left in between. In nucleotides, the CDR3 is TGTGCCAGCTCCCCCGAAGAGATCTATGGCTACACCTTC. It yields the protein CASSPEEIYGYTF.

This clone was counted a few times. V usage is TRBV7-7 and J usage is TRBJ2-5; 7 bases match TRBD1. Germline-derived CDR1 and CDR2 are SSHAT and FNYEAQ (reference sequence). CDR3 length: 14 residues. V was clipped by 1 base and J by 5 bases; unmatched bases: 4. The DNA of the CDR3 is TGTGCCAGCAGCTTAGTCAGGGGGAGCGAGACCCAGTACTTC. Translated: CASSLVRGSETQYF.

The rearrangement joins TRBV13 to TRBJ1-2, with 8 bases that match TRBD1. CDR3 size: 14 residues. Germline V gives CDR1 PRHDT, CDR2 FYEKMQ (reference sequence). Unmatched junction bases numbered 8, after V lost 3 bases and J lost 8 bases. The CDR3 nucleotides read TGTGCCAGCAGCTTCGGACAGGGAACGTGGGGCTACACCTTC. The encoded protein is CASSFGQGTWGYTF.

This clone was detected once. This chain uses TRBV5-1 with TRBJ1-1; 9 positions agree with TRBD1. The CDR3 length is 16 residues. V shed 2 bases, J shed 6 bases, and the junction held 11 bases outside the gene matches. Germline lookup yields CDR1 SGHRS and CDR2 YFSETQ. CDR3 region: CASSFFGDREVAEAFF. The CDR3 DNA is TGCGCCAGCAGCTTTTTCGGGGACAGGGAAGTCGCTGAAGCTTTCTTT.

On this clone: This specimen includes other DNA sequences encoding the same CDR3. V is TRBV5-1 and J is TRBJ2-1, with TRBD2 identical over 16 bases. The trim removed 4 bases at V and 2 bases at J, leaving 3 bases unmatched. The CDR3 sequence is 17 residues long. Germline V gene lookup returns CDR1 SGHRS and CDR2 YFSETQ. The CDR3 DNA is TGCGCCAGCAGCCTCGGGACTAGCGGGAGGGCCTACAATGAGCAGTTCTTC. This sequence encodes CASSLGTSGRAYNEQFF.

The genes are TRBV6-5 and TRBJ1-4, with a tentative D call TRBD1 (5 bases). The CDR3 loop spans 13 amino acids. V dropped 7 bases and J dropped 7 bases, with 13 bases sitting between them. Germline-derived CDR1 and CDR2 are MNHEY and SVGAGI. The CDR3: CASKQGGGEKLFF. The CDR3 DNA is TGTGCCAGCAAACAAGGCGGGGGTGAAAAACTGTTTTTT.

This chain joins TRBV9 and TRBJ1-1, with a weak D call TRBD1 (6 bases). The germline CDR1 and CDR2 sequences are SGDLS and YYNGEE. Trimming pared 3 bases from V and 4 bases from J, leaving 13 bases between. CDR3 length equals 14 residues. The CDR3 DNA reads TGTGCCAGCAGCGCAGTAGGGGGTACCACTGAAGCTTTCTTT. The encoded protein is CASSAVGGTTEAFF.

The rearrangement links TRBV7-2 to TRBJ2-5, with 13 bases fitting TRBD2. Trimming at V came to 0 bases and at J to 2 bases, leaving 0 bases not matched to a gene. This CDR3 is built from 16 residues. CDR1 and CDR2 from the germline V gene are SGHTA and FQGNSA. This CDR3 reads CASSLAGLAGQETQYF. Here the CDR3 DNA reads TGTGCCAGCAGCTTAGCGGGACTAGCGGGACAAGAGACCCAGTACTTC.

The rearrangement uses TRBV13 and TRBJ2-7; maybe TRBD2 (5 bases). The germline gives CDR1 PRHDT, CDR2 FYEKMQ (reference sequence). V was pared by 0 bases and J by 6 bases, with 9 bases between. This CDR3 has 13 amino acids. The CDR3 here is CASSLGDGGEQYF. In DNA, the CDR3 is TGTGCCAGCAGCTTAGGGGACGGAGGCGAGCAGTACTTC.

This clone was seen a handful of times. V and J are TRBV6-1 and TRBJ1-1; 7 nucleotides match TRBD1. V shed 7 bases and J 5 bases; nucleotides not matched to a gene: 7. The CDR3 extends over 13 amino acids. Germline loops: CDR1 MNHNS, CDR2 SASEGT. The CDR3 nucleotides read TGTGCCAGCATTTCGACAGGGTTGACTGAAGCTTTCTTT. Its translation: CASISTGLTEAFF.

J is TRBJ2-7 and V is TRBV27; D gene ambiguous. Germline V gene data show CDR1 as MNHEY and CDR2 as SMNVEV (reference sequence). V lost 4 bases to trimming and J lost 2 bases, with 12 bases between them. CDR3 size: 14 residues. CDR3 bases: TGTGCCAGCAGTTCAAAATCTGGGCCCTACGAGCAGTACTTC. It encodes CASSSKSGPYEQYF.

This chain uses TRBV27 with TRBJ2-7, with 9 bases that match TRBD2. CDR1 MNHEY and CDR2 SMNVEV come from the germline V gene (reference sequence). V dropped 6 bases and J dropped 3; count of bases not matched to a gene: 9. CDR3 length: 15 amino acids. The CDR3 here is CASRLAGGGLYEQYF. The CDR3 nucleotides are TGTGCCAGCAGGCTCGCGGGGGGGGGTCTCTACGAGCAGTACTTC.

This chain links TRBV18 with TRBJ1-5; D is uncertain. Per germline, CDR1 KGHSH and CDR2 LQKENI. The CDR3 sequence is 12 residues long. V was trimmed by 4 bases and J by 7 bases, leaving 8 bases between them. The CDR3 DNA reads TGTGCCAGCTCACTTTCGGGACAGCCCCAGCATTTT. This translates into CASSLSGQPQHF.